This T cell receptor beta chain was captured by sequencing in a study of T cell changes during pregnancy in multiple sclerosis. The table came from immunoSEQ multiplex PCR; TCRdb's copy has only in-frame clones and leaves some out. The sample lists some 87,000 clones; roughly 95% were seen once. Germline CDR1 reads SQVTM; CDR2 reads ANQGSEA. The CDR3 consists of 15 residues. With 7 bases clipped from V and 8 bases from J, the junction kept 12 bases outside the gene matches. This sample comprised peripheral blood, obtained in the second trimester of pregnancy. The chain employs TRBV29-1 and TRBJ2-1, with 12 bases identical to TRBD2. This clonotype was obtained from a female donor with multiple sclerosis, enrolled in a pregnancy study. The DNA of the CDR3 is TGCAGCGCTACGAAGACTAGCGGGAGTCGGTATGAGCAGTTCTTC. Amino acid sequence: CSATKTSGSRYEQFF.